What follows are 30 T cell receptor beta chains derived from one specimen sequenced in a study of shared clonotypes between healthy human individuals. TCRdb's copy holds only in-frame clones and misses some; the assay was immunoSEQ multiplex PCR. Of around 2.3 million clones in the sample, approximately 96% are singletons; the top ten hold 0.1% to 0.15%. Specimen: naive CD4+ T cells sorted from blood. As for subset: CD45RA+ positively selected. The receptors stem from a man younger than 30 in good health.

The V and J genes are TRBV21-1 and TRBJ1-5; the D segment call TRBD1 is taken from the table without a DNA check. TRBV21-1 is a recognized pseudogene. The CDR3 consists of 14 residues. CDR3 in DNA: TGTGCCAGCAGCGCCCACAGGGGCAGTCAGCCCCAGCATTTT. It is translated as CASSAHRGSQPQHF.

A note on this clone: This CDR3 is also generated by other DNA sequences in the sample. The J gene is TRBJ2-1, the V gene TRBV6-6; D may be TRBD1 (5 bases). This CDR3 contains 14 residues. Germline loops: CDR1 MNHNY, CDR2 SVGAGI (reference sequence). V lost 2 bases to trimming and J lost 6 bases, with 11 bases between them. The CDR3 region has the DNA TGTGCCAGCAGTTACCCTGGGCAGGGCAATGAGCAGTTCTTC. Amino acids: CASSYPGQGNEQFF.

This clone has just one count. This chain connects TRBV6-5 to TRBJ2-3; TRBD2 is a possible D gene (6 bases). Between the trimmed V and J ends, which lost 6 bases and 12 bases, there was a span of 19 bases. Looked up from germline, CDR1 is MNHEY and CDR2 is SVGAGI. This CDR3 spans 13 amino acids. DNA for the CDR3: TGTGCCAGCAGGGAGACCGGGACTCAATTTCAGTATTTT. This sequence encodes CASRETGTQFQYF.

J is TRBJ2-7 and V is TRBV15; 7 bases are shared with TRBD1. V lost 2 bases to trimming and J lost 11 bases; unmatched junction nucleotides: 9. Germline V gives CDR1 LNHNV, CDR2 YYDKDF (reference sequence). There are 13 residues in the CDR3. The CDR3: CATSRLGTAKEYF. The CDR3 DNA follows: TGTGCCACCAGCAGACTCGGGACAGCAAAGGAGTACTTC. The variable domain in full, with the rest retrieved from reference TRBV15 and TRBJ2-7, is DAMVIQNPRYQVTQFGKPVTLSCSQTLNHNVMYWYQQKSSQAPKLLFHYYDKDFNNEADTPDNFQSRRPNTSFCFLDIRSPGLGDTAMYLCATSRLGTAKEYFGPGTRLTVT.

V gene TRBV5-1 combines with J gene TRBJ2-5, with D perhaps TRBD2 (6 bases). Per the germline V gene, CDR1 is SGHRS and CDR2 is YFSETQ. The V end was cut by 0 bases, the J end by 5 bases, with 11 bases between. CDR3 length: 14 residues. The CDR3 region is CASSLGLGGETQYF. DNA for the CDR3: TGCGCCAGCAGCTTGGGACTAGGCGGGGAGACCCAGTACTTC.

About this clone: Distinct nucleotide sequences in the sample also encode this CDR3. This chain joins TRBV7-2 and TRBJ1-1, with D unclear. Trimming pared 5 bases from V and 4 bases from J, leaving 11 bases between. Germline V gene sequence: CDR1 SGHTA, CDR2 FQGNSA. This CDR3 has 13 residues. This CDR3 is CASSPRGGTEAFF. The CDR3 nucleotides read TGTGCCAGCAGCCCCCGCGGAGGCACTGAAGCTTTCTTT. Together with reference TRBV7-2 and TRBJ1-1, the CDR3 gives the full variable domain: GAGVSQSPSNKVTEKGKDVELRCDPISGHTALYWYRQSLGQGLEFLIYFQGNSAPDKSGLPSDRFSAERTGGSVSTLTIQRTQQEDSAVYLCASSPRGGTEAFFGQGTRLTVV.

V usage is TRBV30 and J usage is TRBJ1-1, with 7 bases aligning to TRBD1. This CDR3 contains 16 residues. The germline V gene encodes CDR1 GTSNPN and CDR2 SVGIG (reference sequence). The V gene end was trimmed by 4 bases and the J gene end by 5 bases; junction bases not matched to a gene: 16. The CDR3 nucleotides read TGTGCCTGGACCCCACCCTTAAATTACAGGGGAACTGAAGCTTTCTTT. Protein product: CAWTPPLNYRGTEAFF.

This rearrangement joins TRBV5-4 to TRBJ2-7; TRBD1 matches 9 bases. J lost 0 bases, V lost 4 bases, and 5 bases had no gene match. CDR3 length: 15 residues. The germline gives CDR1 SGHNT, CDR2 YYREEE (reference sequence). The CDR3 sequence is CASSIRDRASYEQYF. CDR3 bases: TGTGCCAGCAGCATCCGGGACAGGGCCTCCTACGAGCAGTACTTC.

This chain joins TRBV7-2 and TRBJ2-7; the D gene is possibly TRBD1 (5 bases). CDR3 length: 14 amino acids. V gave up 5 bases and J gave up 2 bases, with 13 bases separating them. CDR1 is SGHTA and CDR2 is FQGNSA in the germline V gene. The CDR3 DNA follows: TGTGCCAGCAGCCAGGAGACAGCCACCTACGAGCAGTACTTC. It encodes CASSQETATYEQYF.

This rearrangement joins TRBV30 to TRBJ1-4; D remains ambiguous. This CDR3 is 16 amino acids long. Looked up from germline, CDR1 is GTSNPN and CDR2 is SVGIG (reference sequence). V was clipped by 1 base and J by 8 bases, with 20 bases between them. The CDR3 sequence: CAWSENRGSYGEKLFF. CDR3 nucleotides: TGTGCCTGGAGTGAAAATCGCGGATCATACGGGGAAAAACTGTTTTTT.

The gene calls are TRBV5-1 and TRBJ2-2; the D is unclear. This CDR3 region has 16 residues. The germline V gene has CDR1 SGHRS and CDR2 YFSETQ. The germline V and J ends were trimmed by 3 bases and 4 bases, with 16 bases remaining between them. As DNA, the CDR3 is TGCGCCAGCAGCTGGTCGAGTGCCCTCGCCACCGGGGAGCTGTTTTTT. Translating gives CASSWSSALATGELFF.

The genes are TRBV7-9 and TRBJ2-2; the D is unclear. The V gene's germline CDR1 is SEHNR and CDR2 FQNEAQ (reference sequence). The CDR3 runs 15 residues. Trimming removed 3 bases from V and 2 bases from J, with 10 bases in between. CDR3 DNA sequence: TGTGCCAGCAGCTTTCGTACGGCTAACACCGGGGAGCTGTTTTTT. This gives the protein CASSFRTANTGELFF.

The V and J genes are TRBV30 and TRBJ1-1, with D hard to call. The ends were cut back, 0 bases at V and 2 bases at J, with 10 bases in the middle. Per germline, CDR1 GTSNPN and CDR2 SVGIG (reference sequence). This CDR3 comprises 14 residues. CDR3 in amino acids: CAWSVTRANTEAFF. CDR3 in DNA: TGTGCCTGGAGTGTAACACGGGCAAACACTGAAGCTTTCTTT. Using reference TRBV30 and TRBJ1-1 for the parts outside the CDR3, the full variable domain is SQTIHQWPATLVQPVGSPLSLECTVEGTSNPNLYWYRQAAGRGLQLLFYSVGIGQISSEVPQNLSASRPQDRQFILSSKKLLLSDSGFYLCAWSVTRANTEAFFGQGTRLTVV.

This clone appeared a few times. Other DNA sequences in this sample translate to the same CDR3. The chain is built from TRBV20-1 and TRBJ2-7; D uncertain. The CDR3 runs 11 residues. V lost 1 base and J lost 3, with 4 bases in between. Germline CDR1 and CDR2: DFQATT and SNEGSKA (reference sequence). The CDR3 DNA reads TGCAGTGCTAGAGTAGACTACGAGCAGTACTTC. Its translation: CSARVDYEQYF.

The V gene is TRBV28, the J gene TRBJ2-3; unclear D gene. This CDR3 contains 13 residues. The V end was cut by 1 base, the J end by 7 bases, with 9 bases between. Germline CDR1 and CDR2: MDHEN and SYDVKM. For the CDR3, the DNA is TGTGCCAGCAGTTTATCGGGCCTCAATACGCAGTATTTT. Protein product: CASSLSGLNTQYF.

The V and J genes are TRBV14 and TRBJ1-1, with 7 bases matching TRBD1. Germline V gives CDR1 SGHDN, CDR2 FVKESK. V was pared by 3 bases and J by 1 base, with 5 bases of the junction left unmatched. The CDR3 covers 15 residues. In DNA form, the CDR3 reads TGTGCCAGCAGCCAGAGGGGGCAGGCGAACACTGAAGCTTTCTTT. Protein sequence: CASSQRGQANTEAFF.

This chain connects TRBV5-4 to TRBJ1-4, with a weak D call TRBD1 (6 bases). CDR3 length: 15 amino acids. V was clipped by 0 bases and J by 8 bases, with 14 bases between them. Germline V gene data show CDR1 as SGHNT and CDR2 as YYREEE (reference sequence). CDR3 nucleotide sequence: TGTGCCAGCAGCTTGGCCGGGGGGCGACCGGAAAAACTGTTTTTT. Amino acids: CASSLAGGRPEKLFF.

V usage is TRBV6-1 and J usage is TRBJ1-2; 9 nucleotides match TRBD1. The V and J ends lost 6 bases and 6 bases, in that order; junction bases with no gene match: 2. The CDR3 length is 12 residues. CDR1 is MNHNS, CDR2 SASEGT, per germline. This chain's CDR3 is CASRGTGNGYTF. In nucleotides, the CDR3 is TGTGCCAGCAGAGGGACAGGGAATGGCTACACCTTC.

The CDR3 sequence is CASSGGAPVTGELFF. The CDR3 DNA follows: TGTGCCAGCAGCGGAGGGGCACCGGTCACCGGGGAGCTGTTTTTT. The rearrangement uses TRBV7-9 and TRBJ2-2; D possibly corresponds to TRBD2 (6 bases). Trimming left V 5 bases short and J 4 bases short, with 14 bases between. CDR1 and CDR2 (germline): SEHNR, FQNEAQ (reference sequence). The CDR3 is made up of 15 amino acids.

This clone occurred once. This sequence joins TRBV5-1 and TRBJ1-1, with 7 bases matching TRBD1. Per the germline V gene, CDR1 is SGHRS and CDR2 is YFSETQ. The CDR3 length is 15 residues. V lost 1 base, J lost 3 bases, and 6 bases stayed unmatched. In DNA, the CDR3 is TGCGCCAGCAGCTTGACCCAAACAGGGGACACTGAAGCTTTCTTT. It codes for CASSLTQTGDTEAFF.

This clone occurred once. The chain uses TRBV2 and TRBJ1-2; D is unclear. Germline assignment: CDR1 SNHLY and CDR2 FYNNEI. The V and J ends lost 7 bases and 1 base respectively, with 13 bases between them. The CDR3 loop spans 14 amino acids. The CDR3 DNA is TGTGCCAGCATTTTCAGCGCGAGTAACTATGGCTACACCTTC. This gives the protein CASIFSASNYGYTF.

The chain is built from TRBV6-5 and TRBJ2-5; 8 bases fit TRBD2. The V gene's germline CDR1 is MNHEY and CDR2 SVGAGI. CDR3 length: 14 amino acids. V lost 6 bases and J lost 2; bases outside the gene matches: 5. The CDR3 is CASRRTSGQETQYF. CDR3 sequence (DNA): TGTGCCAGCAGACGAACTAGCGGTCAAGAGACCCAGTACTTC.

For this clone: Additional DNA sequences in this sample encode the identical CDR3. This chain uses TRBV5-1 with TRBJ1-2, with D unresolved. Per germline, CDR1 SGHRS and CDR2 YFSETQ. This CDR3 has 13 amino acids. V was cut by 3 bases and J by 3 bases, with 9 bases left in between. CDR3 nucleotides: TGCGCCAGCAGCTCAGACGGAGACTATGGCTACACCTTC. This sequence encodes CASSSDGDYGYTF.

This chain uses TRBV5-4 with TRBJ2-2; 9 nucleotides line up with TRBD1. The germline V gene encodes CDR1 SGHNT and CDR2 YYREEE (reference sequence). The CDR3 is made up of 15 amino acids. The V segment lost 4 bases and the J segment 5 bases; nucleotides outside the gene matches: 6. The CDR3 protein is CASSGDRAGTGELFF. For the CDR3, the DNA is TGTGCCAGCAGCGGGGACAGGGCGGGGACCGGGGAGCTGTTTTTT.

This chain joins TRBV6-5 and TRBJ2-7; D is perhaps TRBD2 (6 bases). The CDR3 runs to 14 residues. The germline V gene has CDR1 MNHEY and CDR2 SVGAGI. V lost 2 bases and J 6 bases, leaving 14 bases between the germline ends. The CDR3 nucleotides are TGTGCCAGCAGTTACGGGGGACTGGTCAGCGAGCAGTACTTC. Its translation is CASSYGGLVSEQYF.

The V call is TRBV28, the J call TRBJ1-2; 7 nucleotides line up with TRBD1. From germline, CDR1 is MDHEN and CDR2 SYDVKM. This CDR3 is 14 amino acids long. The ends lost 2 bases at V and 6 bases at J; junction bases unmatched: 6. The DNA of the CDR3 is TGTGCCAGCAGTTTAAGGGGGCGAGGGAATGGCTACACCTTC. The encoded protein is CASSLRGRGNGYTF.

V and J are TRBV30 and TRBJ1-1, with D maybe TRBD1 (5 bases). V lost 4 bases and J lost 5, with 17 bases in between. The CDR3 covers 14 residues. Looked up from germline, CDR1 is GTSNPN and CDR2 is SVGIG (reference sequence). This chain's CDR3 is CAWINPGRDTEAFF. CDR3 DNA: TGTGCCTGGATTAATCCGGGCAGGGATACTGAAGCTTTCTTT.

CDR3 DNA sequence: TGCGCCAGCAGCCGGGACGGAAACACAGATACGCAGTATTTT. Residues: CASSRDGNTDTQYF. The gene calls are TRBV10-1 and TRBJ2-3, with D perhaps TRBD1 or TRBD2 (5 bases each). The CDR3 contains 14 residues. V lost 6 bases, J lost 2 bases, and 12 bases lay in between. Germline CDR1 and CDR2: WNHNN and SYGVQD (reference sequence).

Points on this clone: At one end, the junction sequence differs from germline, possibly due to a read error. The rearrangement links TRBV6-1 to TRBJ2-7; the D is unclear. Germline assignment: CDR1 MNHNS and CDR2 SASEGT. The CDR3 has 14 amino acids. CDR3: CASTEVGQHYEQYF. CDR3 DNA: TGTGCCAGCACTGAAGTTGGGCAGCACTACGAGCAGTACTTC.

CDR3 sequence (DNA): TGTGCCAGCAGTTTATATCGGGGTGGGGGACAGGGGGTGTACGAGCAGTACTTC. It codes for CASSLYRGGGQGVYEQYF. The chain is built from TRBV27 and TRBJ2-7; 11 bases map to TRBD1. The junction had 12 bases not matched to a gene; V was cut back by 1 base and J by 4 bases. This CDR3 spans 18 amino acids. Germline CDR1 and CDR2: MNHEY and SMNVEV (reference sequence).